These 12 T cell receptor beta chains share one sample of origin, sequenced in a study of blood T cell repertoires in COVID-19. Assay used: immunoSEQ multiplex PCR; TCRdb lists only in-frame clones, some missing. The table records 100,000 to 120,000 clones, around 84% of them present only once. Sequenced material: peripheral blood. The receptors were gathered from a man in his forties with acute or convalescent COVID-19.

The rearrangement links TRBV19 to TRBJ2-1; TRBD2 matches 7 bases. The CDR3 has 14 residues. V shed 5 bases and J 3 bases; nucleotides not matched to a gene: 4. Germline loops: CDR1 LNHDA, CDR2 SQIVND (reference sequence). This CDR3 reads CASSHPSGYNEQFF. CDR3 bases: TGTGCCAGTAGTCACCCTAGCGGCTACAATGAGCAGTTCTTC.

This clone was detected once. This CDR3 reads CASSPIQTGSDGYTF. CDR3 nucleotide sequence: TGCGCCAGCAGCCCAATACAAACAGGGTCTGATGGCTACACCTTC. The gene calls are TRBV5-1 and TRBJ1-2, with TRBD1 as a possible D gene (6 bases). Deletions cut 4 bases from V and 6 bases from J, with 19 bases between. The CDR3 has 15 amino acids. Germline CDR1 is SGHRS and CDR2 is YFSETQ.

This chain joins TRBV24-1 and TRBJ2-1, with a weak D call TRBD1 (5 bases). In germline, CDR1 is KGHDR, CDR2 SFDVKD. Between the trimmed V and J ends, which lost 9 bases and 8 bases, there was a span of 16 bases. The CDR3 covers 13 residues. For the CDR3, the DNA is TGTGCCACCGAAGGAAGGACAAACGATGAGCAGTTCTTC. It codes for CATEGRTNDEQFF.

This clone occurred once. This chain uses TRBV9 with TRBJ1-2; a weak D match, TRBD1 (5 bases). V lost 4 bases and J lost 0, with 16 bases in between. CDR1 SGDLS and CDR2 YYNGEE come from the germline V gene. This CDR3 contains 16 residues. The CDR3 protein is CASSTRVAVANYGYTF. The CDR3 nucleotides read TGTGCCAGCAGCACCAGGGTCGCGGTAGCTAACTATGGCTACACCTTC.

This clone was detected once. The CDR3 nucleotides read TGTGCCAGTACCCCCGACACACACAATGAGCAGTTCTTC. Encoded protein: CASTPDTHNEQFF. The chain couples TRBV19 to TRBJ2-1; no clear D gene. The CDR3 is 13 residues long. V was clipped by 7 bases and J by 5 bases, with 12 bases between them. The germline CDR1 and CDR2 sequences are LNHDA and SQIVND (reference sequence).

The genes are TRBV30 and TRBJ1-6; TRBD1 agrees at 7 bases. V lost 3 bases, J lost 11 bases, and 7 bases stayed unmatched. Germline V gene sequence: CDR1 GTSNPN, CDR2 SVGIG (reference sequence). The CDR3 spans 13 residues. CDR3 sequence: CAWSPTQGAPLHF. CDR3 DNA: TGTGCCTGGAGCCCGACCCAGGGGGCACCCCTCCACTTT.

The V gene is TRBV7-8, the J gene TRBJ1-2, with 10 bases that match TRBD1. Germline assignment: CDR1 SGHVS and CDR2 FQNEAQ. There are 16 residues in the CDR3. Losses at the gene ends were 5 bases for V and 3 bases for J; bases not matched to a gene: 9. The CDR3 nucleotides are TGTGCCAGCAGCCTTAGAGGGGGACAGGGGCACTATGGCTACACCTTC. It is translated as CASSLRGGQGHYGYTF.

Written as DNA, the CDR3 is TGTGCCAGCAGCACGGGACTAGCGGGAGTTAGGGGGCAGGATACGCAGTATTTT. This sequence encodes CASSTGLAGVRGQDTQYF. V usage is TRBV9 and J usage is TRBJ2-3; 14 bases match TRBD2. The CDR3 is 18 amino acids. V was clipped by 4 bases and J by 6 bases; unmatched bases: 13. Germline-derived CDR1 and CDR2 are SGDLS and YYNGEE.

This chain connects TRBV27 to TRBJ1-2, with D unresolved. The CDR3 consists of 12 residues. Germline CDR1 MNHEY, CDR2 SMNVEV (reference sequence). V shed 7 bases and J shed 0 bases, with 6 bases lying between them. CDR3 sequence reads: CASIRANYGYTF. Written as DNA, the CDR3 is TGTGCCAGCATTAGAGCTAACTATGGCTACACCTTC.

The table lists this clone with a count of one. J is TRBJ2-1 and V is TRBV2; the match to TRBD2 covers 14 bases. Germline CDR1 and CDR2: SNHLY and FYNNEI. Trimming at V came to 6 bases and at J to 11 bases, leaving 3 bases not matched to a gene. CDR3 length: 13 amino acids. The CDR3 sequence: CASRGTSGGKQFF. The CDR3 DNA reads TGTGCCAGCAGGGGGACTAGCGGGGGTAAGCAGTTCTTC.

Here the CDR3 reads CASSSDRDSVNGYTF. DNA for the CDR3: TGTGCCAGCTCATCCGACAGGGATTCCGTAAATGGCTACACCTTC. The rearrangement joins TRBV18 to TRBJ1-2, with TRBD1 matching over 7 bases. Germline V gives CDR1 KGHSH, CDR2 LQKENI. The CDR3 is 15 residues long. Trimming at V came to 5 bases and at J to 6 bases, leaving 12 bases not matched to a gene.

The chain joins TRBV9 to TRBJ2-3; D is unresolved. V was cut by 4 bases and J by 1 base, with 13 bases left in between. Per the germline V gene, CDR1 is SGDLS and CDR2 is YYNGEE. The CDR3 sequence is 15 residues long. CDR3 sequence reads: CASSPSEIRTDTQYF. DNA for the CDR3: TGTGCCAGCAGCCCGTCCGAGATTCGCACAGATACGCAGTATTTT.